The source of this T cell receptor (beta chain) is a study of glioma-infiltrating T cells after dendritic cell vaccination. Study context: Autologous tumor lysate was loaded overnight onto monocyte-derived dendritic cells grown seven to eight days with IL-4 and GM-CSF.

Time point denoted: after dendritic cell vaccination, including at tumor progression/relapse. Findings and limits, study-wide: Higher TCR clonality did not directly relate to longer survival. Few patients contributed both blood and tumor specimens.

V dropped 5 bases and J dropped 9; count of bases not matched to a gene: 11. The CDR3 loop spans 15 amino acids. Germline V gene sequence: CDR1 MNHEY, CDR2 SMNVEV (reference sequence). TCRdb keeps only in-frame clones here, not all; method: immunoSEQ multiplex PCR. The sample includes 99,000 or so clones, 75% to 90% of them seen just once. This clone was seen a few times. Its antigen is not known. The rearrangement joins TRBV27 to TRBJ2-5; 11 bases map to TRBD2. The material sequenced was blood, taken after dendritic cell vaccination. This sequence was found in a human donor with glioblastoma. This CDR3 reads CASSTPGLAASAQYF. CDR3 sequence (DNA): TGTGCCAGCAGTACTCCGGGACTAGCGGCTTCGGCCCAGTACTTC.